The subject of this entry is one T cell receptor (beta chain). The target antigen is unknown. The junction departs from germline at one end; a sequencing error may be responsible. TCRdb re-called the PCR reads through MiXCR, storing one row per CDR3 protein. The sample records approximately 630,000 distinct CDR3 sequences, 25% being singletons. These data are taken from a study of molecular identifiers for immune sequencing clone quantification. Study outcomes and limitations: In cases of identical TCR molecules sharing a barcode, highly expanded clone sizes could be underestimated.

The CDR3 length is 15 residues. Germline loops: CDR1 SGDLS, CDR2 YYNGEE. Sequencing used naive CD8+ T cells from blood, with Jurkat cell RNA spiked in. Subset described: FACS-sorted CD8+CD4-CCR7+CD45RA+ naive T cells. This receptor was obtained from a human donor in good health. Some libraries in this study had Jurkat cell RNA spiked in. This chain connects TRBV9 to TRBJ2-7; weak D call: TRBD2 (6 bases). As DNA, the CDR3 is TGTGCCAGCAGAGTAGATAGCGGTGGGAGCTACGAGCAGTACTTC. Amino acids: CASRVDSGGSYEQYF.